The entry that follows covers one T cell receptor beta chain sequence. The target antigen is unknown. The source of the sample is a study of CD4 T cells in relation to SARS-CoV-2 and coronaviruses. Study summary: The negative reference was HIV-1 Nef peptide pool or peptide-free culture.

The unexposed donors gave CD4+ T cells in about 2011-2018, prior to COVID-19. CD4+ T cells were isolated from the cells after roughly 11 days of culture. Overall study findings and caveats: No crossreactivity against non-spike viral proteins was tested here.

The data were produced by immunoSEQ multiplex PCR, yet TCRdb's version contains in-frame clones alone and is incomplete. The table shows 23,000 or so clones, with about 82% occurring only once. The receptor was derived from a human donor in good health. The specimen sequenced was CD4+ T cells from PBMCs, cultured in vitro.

The DNA of the CDR3 is TGTGCCAGCAGTTACTCTGACAGTCCTAACTATGGCTACACCTTC. Its translation is CASSYSDSPNYGYTF. The chain couples TRBV6-5 to TRBJ1-2; D is perhaps TRBD1 (5 bases). Germline V CDR1 and CDR2: MNHEY, SVGAGI. V shed 0 bases and J shed 0 bases, with 8 bases lying between them. The CDR3 runs to 15 residues.